Below, 24 T cell receptor beta chains from the same sample are listed, as sequenced in a study of cytomegalovirus exposure and HLA in healthy donors. The PCR made use of 60 Vbeta and 13 Jbeta primers. Sequenced by immunoSEQ multiplex PCR; TCRdb stores in-frame clones only, minus some. This sample carries approximately 150,000 clones, roughly 70% of them seen once, and the ten largest clones take about 10%. Sequenced: PBMCs. These receptors all stem from a man aged 25-40 years in good health and CMV-seropositive.

V is TRBV30 and J is TRBJ2-1; 9 nucleotides agree with TRBD2. Unmatched junction bases numbered 6, after V lost 0 bases and J lost 6 bases. CDR3 length: 15 residues. Germline CDR1 and CDR2: GTSNPN and SVGIG (reference sequence). CDR3 in DNA: TGTGCCTGGAGTGTCTGGGCGGGAGGGTTCAATGAGCAGTTCTTC. It yields the protein CAWSVWAGGFNEQFF.

V is TRBV18 and J is TRBJ1-1; no clear D. The V gene's germline CDR1 is KGHSH and CDR2 LQKENI. This CDR3 spans 13 amino acids. V lost 4 bases and J 1 base, leaving 7 bases between the germline ends. The CDR3, as DNA: TGTGCCAGCTCACTACTAGAGAACACTGAAGCTTTCTTT. Protein sequence: CASSLLENTEAFF.

The gene calls are TRBV6-5 and TRBJ1-3; the D gene is possibly TRBD1 (6 bases). The CDR3 extends over 16 amino acids. CDR1 MNHEY and CDR2 SVGAGI come from the germline V gene. V was trimmed by 0 bases and J by 1 base, leaving 10 bases between them. This CDR3 reads CASSYSDSTSGNTIYF. The DNA of the CDR3 is TGTGCCAGCAGTTACTCGGACAGTACTTCTGGAAACACCATATATTTT.

The rearrangement links TRBV30 to TRBJ1-4, with D tentatively TRBD1 (6 bases). This CDR3 has 11 amino acids. Germline loops: CDR1 GTSNPN, CDR2 SVGIG (reference sequence). V lost 1 base to trimming and J lost 10 bases, with 7 bases between them. The CDR3 protein is CAWSAQGKLFF. CDR3 in DNA: TGTGCCTGGAGTGCACAGGGAAAACTGTTTTTT.

The chain has TRBV2 and TRBJ1-1; the match to TRBD1 covers 7 bases. The CDR3 extends over 15 amino acids. After removal of 2 bases from V and 1 base from J, the junction contained 4 bases not matched to a gene. Germline CDR1 and CDR2: SNHLY and FYNNEI. CDR3 sequence: CASSERRTGNTEAFF. For the CDR3, the DNA is TGTGCCAGCAGTGAAAGAAGGACAGGGAACACTGAAGCTTTCTTT.

The rearrangement joins TRBV28 to TRBJ2-4; 11 positions match TRBD2. Germline V gene data show CDR1 as MDHEN and CDR2 as SYDVKM. The CDR3 sequence is 17 residues long. Unmatched junction bases numbered 5, after V lost 1 base and J lost 3 bases. The CDR3 DNA follows: TGTGCCAGCAGTTTATTAGCGGGAGGGCCGGACAAAAACATTCAGTACTTC. Translating gives CASSLLAGGPDKNIQYF.

This clone was found a few times. The rearrangement joins TRBV4-1 to TRBJ2-7; 8 bases map to TRBD2. There are 16 residues in the CDR3. V shed 0 bases, J shed 4 bases, and the junction held 8 bases outside the gene matches. Germline values: CDR1 MGHRA, CDR2 YSYEKL. CDR3: CASSQEATSGGYEQYF. The CDR3 DNA is TGCGCCAGCAGCCAAGAGGCCACTAGCGGAGGATACGAGCAGTACTTC.

The chain employs TRBV11-2 and TRBJ2-2; 11 nucleotides match TRBD2. V trimming: 5 bases; J trimming: 4 bases; junction bases outside the gene matches: 6. The CDR3 has 16 residues. The germline gives CDR1 SGHAT, CDR2 FQNNGV. CDR3 in amino acids: CASSTSGTSGTGELFF. In nucleotides, the CDR3 is TGTGCCAGCAGCACGTCCGGGACTAGCGGCACCGGGGAGCTGTTTTTT.

This clone has just a few counts. DNA of the CDR3: TGTGCCTGTCCCAGGGCGGGAGGGTTAATCGGCACCGGGGAGCTGTTTTTT. Translating gives CACPRAGGLIGTGELFF. The chain joins TRBV30 to TRBJ2-2; TRBD2 matches at 9 bases. The V segment lost 6 bases and the J segment 4 bases; nucleotides outside the gene matches: 15. The CDR3 spans 17 residues. From germline, CDR1 is GTSNPN and CDR2 SVGIG (reference sequence). The whole variable domain, remainder taken from reference TRBV30 and TRBJ2-2, is SQTIHQWPATLVQPVGSPLSLECTVEGTSNPNLYWYRQAAGRGLQLLFYSVGIGQISSEVPQNLSASRPQDRQFILSSKKLLLSDSGFYLCACPRAGGLIGTGELFFGEGSRLTVL.

The V gene is TRBV5-1, the J gene TRBJ1-4; 7 bases align to TRBD1. The CDR3 sequence is 15 residues long. The V segment lost 0 bases and the J segment 5 bases; nucleotides outside the gene matches: 4. Germline CDR1 reads SGHRS; CDR2 reads YFSETQ. CDR3 residues: CASSLVSDRNEKLFF. The DNA for the CDR3 is TGCGCCAGCAGCTTGGTTTCGGACAGGAATGAAAAACTGTTTTTT.

This clone came up once. The rearrangement links TRBV30 to TRBJ2-3; tentative D call: TRBD2 (5 bases). The V end lost 1 base, the J end lost 6 bases, and 8 bases lay between the germline ends. Germline V gives CDR1 GTSNPN, CDR2 SVGIG (reference sequence). The CDR3 runs to 12 residues. This CDR3 is CAWSESGDTQYF. CDR3 in DNA: TGTGCCTGGAGTGAGTCGGGGGATACGCAGTATTTT.

V and J are TRBV19 and TRBJ2-7, with TRBD1 identical over 11 bases. In germline, CDR1 is LNHDA, CDR2 SQIVND (reference sequence). J lost 3 bases, V lost 2 bases, and 6 bases had no gene match. The CDR3 runs 16 residues. The CDR3 loop reads CASSIRTGTGGYEQYF. The CDR3 DNA reads as TGTGCCAGTAGTATAAGGACCGGGACAGGGGGCTACGAGCAGTACTTC.

Here the CDR3 reads CASSASQSSYEQYF. For the CDR3, the DNA is TGTGCCAGCAGCGCCTCACAGAGCTCCTACGAGCAGTACTTC. The rearrangement joins TRBV7-9 to TRBJ2-5; D call uncertain. TRBJ2-7 matches the DNA end more closely, so the J call is doubtful. The germline gives CDR1 SEHNR, CDR2 FQNEAQ (reference sequence). The CDR3 runs 14 residues.

This clone was seen a few times. The rearrangement uses TRBV7-9 and TRBJ2-5; D unresolved. The DNA end is more similar to TRBJ2-7, so the J call may be wrong. Germline V gene lookup returns CDR1 SEHNR and CDR2 FQNEAQ (reference sequence). The CDR3 has 11 residues. The CDR3 reads CASSPGSEQYF. The CDR3 DNA reads TGTGCCAGCAGCCCAGGTTCCGAGCAGTACTTC.

As regards this clone: A junction boundary mismatches the germline segment, possibly from a read error. V is TRBV2 and J is TRBJ2-3; weak D call: TRBD2 (6 bases). This CDR3 is 16 amino acids long. CDR1 SNHLY and CDR2 FYNNEI come from the germline V gene. CDR3 sequence reads: CASSPEGGDSIDTQYF. Written as DNA, the CDR3 is TGTGCCAGCAGTCCGGAGGGAGGAGATAGCATAGATACGCAGTATTTT.

Turning to this clone: The junction does not match germline at one end; this may be a read error. This rearrangement joins TRBV7-9 to TRBJ1-1, with D possibly TRBD1 on 6 matching bases. Germline lookup yields CDR1 SEHNR and CDR2 FQNEAQ (reference sequence). The CDR3 totals 13 residues. CDR3 DNA sequence: TGTTCCAGCAGCTGGGGGGGCGGCACTGAAGCTTTCTTT. This sequence encodes CSSSWGGGTEAFF.

The CDR3 region has the DNA TGTGCCAGCAGCGTAGGCAGGGACAGGATCTCCTACGAGCAGTACTTC. This sequence encodes CASSVGRDRISYEQYF. The chain combines TRBV9 with TRBJ2-7; 8 bases are a match to TRBD1. This CDR3 region has 16 residues. From germline, CDR1 is SGDLS and CDR2 YYNGEE. J gave up 0 bases and V 0 bases, and 5 bases lay outside the gene matches.

This clone was observed at least ten times. The chain is built from TRBV5-1 and TRBJ2-7; maybe TRBD2 (6 bases). V dropped 5 bases and J dropped 6 bases, with 21 bases sitting between them. Germline V lookup: CDR1 SGHRS, CDR2 YFSETQ. This CDR3 comprises 15 residues. The CDR3 protein is CASSPLPFLAREQYF. The DNA for the CDR3 is TGCGCCAGCAGTCCTCTTCCATTTCTAGCGCGCGAGCAGTACTTC.

V gene TRBV29-1 combines with J gene TRBJ1-4; possible D gene TRBD1, 6 bases. The CDR3 extends over 15 amino acids. CDR1 SQVTM and CDR2 ANQGSEA come from the germline V gene. Trimming cost V 0 bases and J 0 bases, with 8 bases left between them. The CDR3 DNA sequence: TGCAGCGTTGAAGAAGGGGGAGCAACTAATGAAAAACTGTTTTTT. Translated: CSVEEGGATNEKLFF.

The J gene is TRBJ1-2, the V gene TRBV5-1; D not certain. V lost 4 bases and J lost 2, with 18 bases in between. The CDR3 loop spans 16 amino acids. Germline lookup yields CDR1 SGHRS and CDR2 YFSETQ. CDR3 loop: CASSPEVGTLNYGYTF. CDR3 bases: TGCGCCAGCAGCCCGGAGGTTGGAACGTTGAACTATGGCTACACCTTC.

V is TRBV6-5 and J is TRBJ1-1; D call uncertain. V was cut by 8 bases and J by 1 base, with 11 bases left in between. This CDR3 is 13 amino acids long. The germline V gene encodes CDR1 MNHEY and CDR2 SVGAGI. CDR3 region: CASLYRSNTEAFF. In nucleotides, the CDR3 is TGTGCCAGCCTTTATAGATCGAACACTGAAGCTTTCTTT.

V and J are TRBV5-1 and TRBJ1-4, with D possibly TRBD1 on 6 matching bases. V was clipped by 1 base and J by 4 bases, with 14 bases between them. The CDR3 covers 16 residues. Germline values: CDR1 SGHRS, CDR2 YFSETQ. The CDR3 DNA is TGCGCCAGCAGCTTGCTCCCGCAGGGGAATAATGAAAAACTGTTTTTT. It translates to CASSLLPQGNNEKLFF.

The CDR3 nucleotides are TGTGCCAGCAGCTTCGAGGGTAGCGGGGCGGGGGGGACAGAGACCCAGTACTTC. Its translation: CASSFEGSGAGGTETQYF. The V gene is TRBV5-4, the J gene TRBJ2-5, with 9 nucleotides matching TRBD2. With 2 bases clipped from V and 4 bases from J, the junction kept 15 bases outside the gene matches. Germline loops: CDR1 SGHNT, CDR2 YYREEE (reference sequence). This CDR3 has 18 amino acids.

The table lists this clone with a few counts. This CDR3 reads CASSLLAGPDTQYF. DNA of the CDR3: TGCGCCAGCAGCTTGTTAGCTGGCCCAGATACGCAGTATTTT. V is TRBV5-1 and J is TRBJ2-3; no clear D. Germline V lookup: CDR1 SGHRS, CDR2 YFSETQ. V lost 1 base, J lost 4 bases, and 10 bases lay in between. The CDR3 is made up of 14 amino acids.